This T cell receptor (beta chain) appears in the sequencing data of a study of early T cells in non-severe SARS-CoV-2 infection. The sample holds many counts of this clonotype. V lost 0 bases, J lost 7 bases, and 1 base stayed unmatched. The length of the CDR3 is 13 residues. Per germline, CDR1 LGHDT and CDR2 YNNKEL (reference sequence). TCRdb independently ran MiXCR on the 5' RACE reads; one entry per CDR3 protein. The table records tens of thousands of distinct CDR3 sequences, about 4.9% of them present only once. The chain joins TRBV3-1 to TRBJ1-2; 8 bases line up with TRBD1. The specimen was whole blood. This TCR derives from an adult who was a healthcare worker with PCR-confirmed SARS-CoV-2 infection or an uninfected control (not recorded which). CDR3 bases: TGTGCCAGCAGCCAAGACAGGGGGCTTGGCTACACCTTC. This translates into CASSQDRGLGYTF.